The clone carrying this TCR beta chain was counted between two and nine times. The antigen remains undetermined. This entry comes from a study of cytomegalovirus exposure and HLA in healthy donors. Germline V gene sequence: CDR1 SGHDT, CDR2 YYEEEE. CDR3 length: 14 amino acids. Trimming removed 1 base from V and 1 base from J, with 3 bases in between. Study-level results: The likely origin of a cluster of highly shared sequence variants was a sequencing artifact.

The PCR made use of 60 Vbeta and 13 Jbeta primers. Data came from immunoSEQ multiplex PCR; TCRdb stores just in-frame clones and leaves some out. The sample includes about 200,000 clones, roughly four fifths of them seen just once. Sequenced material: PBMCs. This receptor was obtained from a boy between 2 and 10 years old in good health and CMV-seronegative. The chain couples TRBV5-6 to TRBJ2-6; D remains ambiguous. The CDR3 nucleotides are TGTGCCAGCAGCTTGCGGTCTGGGGCCAACGTCCTGACTTTC. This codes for CASSLRSGANVLTF.